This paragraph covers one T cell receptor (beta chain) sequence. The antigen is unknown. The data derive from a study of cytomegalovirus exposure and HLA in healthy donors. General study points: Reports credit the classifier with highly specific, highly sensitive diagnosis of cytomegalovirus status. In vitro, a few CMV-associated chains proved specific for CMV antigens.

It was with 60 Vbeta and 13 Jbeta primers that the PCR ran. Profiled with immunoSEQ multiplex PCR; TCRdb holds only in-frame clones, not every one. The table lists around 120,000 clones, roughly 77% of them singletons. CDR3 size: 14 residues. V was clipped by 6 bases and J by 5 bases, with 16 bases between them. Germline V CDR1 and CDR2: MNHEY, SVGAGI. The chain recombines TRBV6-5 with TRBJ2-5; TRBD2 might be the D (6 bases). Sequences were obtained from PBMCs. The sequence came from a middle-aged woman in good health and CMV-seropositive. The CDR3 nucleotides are TGTGCCAGCAGAGCACCCTCCGGGGGTGAGACCCAGTACTTC. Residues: CASRAPSGGETQYF.